The rows below give T cell receptor beta chains drawn from one sample of a study of T-cell memory formation after mild COVID-19. One entry per CDR3 protein results from TCRdb running MiXCR on the 5' RACE reads. The sample includes 200,000 to 250,000 distinct CDR3 sequences, roughly 10% of them seen just once. Material for sequencing was PBMCs or a T cell subset sorted from them (not recorded which). The receptors were sampled from a young man who had mild COVID-19 (a few samples of this study predate the infection). Cell type and time point are not known. Both conserved end residues are part of each CDR3. D genes are given only for firm matches. The size entry is marked missing in some rows and otherwise reads once, few, many or a size class.

v_gene,abundance,j_gene,d_gene,CDR3nt,CDR3aa
TRBV5-1,few,TRBJ2-3,TRBD2,TGCGCCAGCAGCACTCTAGCGGAGACAGATACGCAGTATTTT,CASSTLAETDTQYF
TRBV12-3/TRBV12-4,few,TRBJ2-3,-,TGTGCCAGCAGTTTAGTGGGCGTCACAGATACGCAGTATTTT,CASSLVGVTDTQYF
TRBV6-2/TRBV6-3,few,TRBJ1-6,-,TGTGCCAGCACCGGACAGCCCAATTCACCCCTCCACTTT,CASTGQPNSPLHF
TRBV4-3,-,TRBJ2-3,-,TGCGCCAGCAGCCCGCAGGCAGGGACTCACACAGATACGCAGTATTTT,CASSPQAGTHTDTQYF
TRBV5-6,few,TRBJ2-7,-,TGTGCCAGCAGCTCCGTCGGCGAGCAGTACTTC,CASSSVGEQYF
TRBV12-3/TRBV12-4,few,TRBJ1-2,-,TGTGCCAGCAGCCTTTTTGGGAGGGGACTCACTAACTATGGCTACACCTTC,CASSLFGRGLTNYGYTF
TRBV5-1,few,TRBJ1-1,-,TGCGCCAGCAGCTTGACCGTAATGAACACTGAAGCTTTCTTT,CASSLTVMNTEAFF
TRBV7-9,few,TRBJ2-3,-,TGTGCCAGCAGCAGATGGAACAGGGCAGATACGCAGTATTTT,CASSRWNRADTQYF
TRBV7-2,-,TRBJ2-1,-,TGTGCCAGCAGCCTAACGCAGGGGTTATACAATGAGCAGTTCTTC,CASSLTQGLYNEQFF
TRBV3-1,-,TRBJ2-1,TRBD2,TGTGCCAGCAGGACAAACCGGGGGGGAACCTACAATGAGCAGTTCTTC,CASRTNRGGTYNEQFF
TRBV12-3/TRBV12-4,-,TRBJ1-2,TRBD1,TGTGCCAGCAGACCCCGCAGGGGGCTCTATGGCTACACCTTC,CASRPRRGLYGYTF
TRBV4-1,few,TRBJ1-4,-,TGCGCCAGCAGCCCCCTCCCAGGGACCGAAGAAAAACTGTTTTTT,CASSPLPGTEEKLFF
TRBV20-1,many,TRBJ1-5,-,TGCAGTGCTATTCGACAGGTTAATCAGCCCCAGCATTTT,CSAIRQVNQPQHF
TRBV27,few,TRBJ1-6,-,TGTGCCAGCAGTTTAAAAGGGGAAGGGAATTCACCCCTCCACTTT,CASSLKGEGNSPLHF
TRBV2,-,TRBJ1-6,-,TGTGCCAGCAGTGAGGAACTTAGGGATTCACACCTCCACTTT,CASSEELRDSHLHF
TRBV5-5,-,TRBJ1-5,TRBD1,TGTGCCAGCAGCTTGGCACAGGGGGATCATAAGCCCCAGCATTTT,CASSLAQGDHKPQHF
TRBV2,few,TRBJ1-2,-,TGTGCCAGCAGGATGAACACAGGGCCCACTAACTATGGCTACACCTTC,CASRMNTGPTNYGYTF
TRBV7-2,many,TRBJ2-3,-,TGTGCCAGCGCTAGCGAGAGCACAGATACGCAGTATTTT,CASASESTDTQYF
TRBV6-5,many,TRBJ2-3,-,TGTGCCAGCAGTTACGTAAGCGGTAGACGCACAGATACGCAGTATTTT,CASSYVSGRRTDTQYF
TRBV5-1,few,TRBJ1-5,-,TGCGCCAGCAGTTGGGGGAGGGATCAGCCCCAGCATTTT,CASSWGRDQPQHF
TRBV29-1,many,TRBJ1-1,-,TGCAGCGTTGAAGACCGGAGGACTGAAGCTTTCTTT,CSVEDRRTEAFF
TRBV6-2/TRBV6-3,few,TRBJ2-1,-,TGTGCCAGCAGTCGGGACCAGAGCTCCTACAATGAGCAGTTCTTC,CASSRDQSSYNEQFF
TRBV7-2,-,TRBJ1-4,-,TGTGCCAGCAGCTTAGTTGTCGGTATTAATGAAAAACTGTTTTTT,CASSLVVGINEKLFF
TRBV6-1,-,TRBJ1-2,-,TGTGCCAGCAGAGTCGGGCAGAGCTATGGCTACACCTTC,CASRVGQSYGYTF
TRBV7-7,many,TRBJ2-3,-,TGTGCCAGCAGCAAGGGGAGCAGGGGCACAGATACGCAGTATTTT,CASSKGSRGTDTQYF
TRBV20-1,many,TRBJ2-1,TRBD2,TGCAGTGCTAGTAGACCGGGGGGGCCCGACAATGAGCAGTTCTTC,CSASRPGGPDNEQFF
TRBV24-1,-,TRBJ2-1,-,TGTGCCACCAGTCCCACTAGGGGGGAGGGCGTAGATGATCAGTTCTTC,CATSPTRGEGVDDQFF
TRBV20-1,few,TRBJ2-7,-,TGCAGTGCTAGAGATACCGGAAGGCAGGGAGGCTACGAGCAGTACTTC,CSARDTGRQGGYEQYF
TRBV11-2,-,TRBJ2-7,TRBD2,TGTGCCAGCAGCTCACCTATAGCGGGAGTCCACGAGCAGTACTTC,CASSSPIAGVHEQYF
TRBV6-1,-,TRBJ1-5,-,TGTGCCAGCAGCGAAAGGGACACCCAGCCCCAGCATTTT,CASSERDTQPQHF
TRBV10-3,many,TRBJ2-3,-,TGTGCCATCAGTGAAACGAGGCTGGTTTCCACGGATACGCAGTATTTT,CAISETRLVSTDTQYF
TRBV19,few,TRBJ1-3,TRBD1,TGTGCCAGCATTCCGGGACAGACACCTGGAAACACCATATATTTT,CASIPGQTPGNTIYF
TRBV20-1,many,TRBJ1-1,TRBD1,TGCAGTGCTAGAACAGGGGGCACTGAAGCTTTCTTT,CSARTGGTEAFF
TRBV5-1,many,TRBJ1-1,TRBD1,TGCGCCAGCAGCTTGTTTGGACAGGAGAACACTGAAGCTTTCTTT,CASSLFGQENTEAFF
TRBV29-1,many,TRBJ2-1,-,TGCAGCGTGGAGGTGTTGGGCAGCGACAATGAGCAGTTCTTC,CSVEVLGSDNEQFF